This T cell receptor (beta chain) was sequenced during a study of OX40 agonist ivuxolimab in advanced cancers. The assay was immunoSEQ multiplex PCR, and TCRdb's table has in-frame clones only and misses some. The data hold approximately 35,000 clones, with around 85% observed a single time. CDR3 length equals 15 residues. The J segment lost 1 base and the V segment lost 3 bases, leaving 6 bases of the junction unmatched. Germline CDR1 and CDR2: SGHRS and YFSETQ. The sequence was collected from an adult with an advanced solid tumor such as melanoma, head and neck, liver or kidney cancer. The genes are TRBV5-1 and TRBJ2-5; 7 bases are shared with TRBD1. The source was CD4+ or CD8+ T cells sorted from blood, collected in a trial of the OX40 agonist ivuxolimab. The CDR3 sequence: CASSYIAGGQETQYF. CDR3 coding DNA: TGCGCCAGCAGCTATATAGCAGGGGGCCAAGAGACCCAGTACTTC.